The entry below gives a single T cell receptor beta chain sequence along with its context. The data originate from a study of blood T cell repertoires in COVID-19. The germline gives CDR1 ENHRY, CDR2 SYGVKD. V shed 8 bases, J shed 5 bases, and the junction held 7 bases outside the gene matches. This CDR3 spans 13 amino acids. Using immunoSEQ multiplex PCR, the repertoire was profiled, and TCRdb retains in-frame clones only, with some absent. This table holds roughly 230,000 clones, about 90% found once. The origin of this receptor is a woman aged 60-70 years with COVID-19, enrolled during active disease. The chain carries TRBV10-3 and TRBJ1-1, with 8 nucleotides matching TRBD1. Sequencing was done on a sample of peripheral blood. CDR3 region: CAIQRQGNTEAFF. In DNA, the CDR3 is TGTGCCATCCAGAGACAGGGGAATACTGAAGCTTTCTTT.